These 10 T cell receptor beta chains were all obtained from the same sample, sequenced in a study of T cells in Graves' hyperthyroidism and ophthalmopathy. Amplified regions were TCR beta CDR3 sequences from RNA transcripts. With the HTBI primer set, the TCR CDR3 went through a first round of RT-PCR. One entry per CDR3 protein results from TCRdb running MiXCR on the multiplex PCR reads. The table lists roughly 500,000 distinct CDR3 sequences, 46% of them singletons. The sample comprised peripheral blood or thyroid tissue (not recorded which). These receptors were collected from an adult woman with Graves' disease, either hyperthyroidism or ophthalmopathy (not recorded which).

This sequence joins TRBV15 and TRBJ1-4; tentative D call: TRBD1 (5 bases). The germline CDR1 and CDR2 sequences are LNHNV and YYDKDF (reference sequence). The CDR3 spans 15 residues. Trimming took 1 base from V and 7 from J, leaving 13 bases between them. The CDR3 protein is CATSRVGGDGEKLFF. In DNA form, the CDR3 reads TGTGCCACCAGCAGAGTTGGAGGGGACGGTGAAAAACTGTTTTTT.

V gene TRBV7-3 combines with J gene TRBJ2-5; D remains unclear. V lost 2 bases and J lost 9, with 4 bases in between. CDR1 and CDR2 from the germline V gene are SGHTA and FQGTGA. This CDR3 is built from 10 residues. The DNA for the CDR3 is TGTGCCAGCAGCTTAGCCCCCCAGTACTTC. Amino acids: CASSLAPQYF.

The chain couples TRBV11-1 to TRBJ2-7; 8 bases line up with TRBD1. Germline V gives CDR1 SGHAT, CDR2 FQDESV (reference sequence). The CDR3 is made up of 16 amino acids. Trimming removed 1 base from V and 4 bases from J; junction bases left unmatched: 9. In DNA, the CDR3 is TGTGCCAGCAGCTTAGATGCGAACAGGGGGGAATACGAGCAGTACTTC. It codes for CASSLDANRGEYEQYF.

CDR3: CATSEWENTIYF. The CDR3 DNA reads TGTGCCACCAGTGAGTGGGAGAACACCATATATTTT. This chain connects TRBV24-1 to TRBJ1-3; D call uncertain. CDR1 is KGHDR and CDR2 is SFDVKD in the germline V gene. The CDR3 is 12 residues long. The germline V and J ends were trimmed by 4 bases and 7 bases, with 7 bases remaining between them.

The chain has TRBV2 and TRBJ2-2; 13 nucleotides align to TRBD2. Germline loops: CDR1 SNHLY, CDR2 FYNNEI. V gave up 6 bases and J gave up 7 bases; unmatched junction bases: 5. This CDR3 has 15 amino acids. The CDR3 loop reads CASSGLAGVGGELFF. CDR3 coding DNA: TGTGCCAGCAGCGGACTAGCGGGAGTGGGCGGGGAGCTGTTTTTT.

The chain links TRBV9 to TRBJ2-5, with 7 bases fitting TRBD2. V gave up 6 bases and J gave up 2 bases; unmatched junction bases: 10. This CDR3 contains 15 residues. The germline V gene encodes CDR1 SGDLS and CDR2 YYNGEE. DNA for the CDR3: TGTGCCAGCACCTACCCTCTTAGCGGGCAAGAGACCCAGTACTTC. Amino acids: CASTYPLSGQETQYF.

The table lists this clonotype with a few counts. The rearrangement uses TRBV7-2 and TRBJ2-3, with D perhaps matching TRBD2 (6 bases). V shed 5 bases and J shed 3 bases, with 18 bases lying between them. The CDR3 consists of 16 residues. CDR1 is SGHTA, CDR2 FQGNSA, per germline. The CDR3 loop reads CASSPSGGRRTDTQYF. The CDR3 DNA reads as TGTGCCAGCAGCCCTTCCGGAGGGAGGAGGACAGATACGCAGTATTTT.

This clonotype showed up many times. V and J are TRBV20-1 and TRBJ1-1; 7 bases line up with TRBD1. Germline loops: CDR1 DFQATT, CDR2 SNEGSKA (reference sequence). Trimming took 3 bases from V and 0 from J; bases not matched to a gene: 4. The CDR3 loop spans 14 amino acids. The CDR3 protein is CSASRGTVNTEAFF. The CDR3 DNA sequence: TGCAGTGCTAGTAGGGGGACAGTGAACACTGAAGCTTTCTTT.

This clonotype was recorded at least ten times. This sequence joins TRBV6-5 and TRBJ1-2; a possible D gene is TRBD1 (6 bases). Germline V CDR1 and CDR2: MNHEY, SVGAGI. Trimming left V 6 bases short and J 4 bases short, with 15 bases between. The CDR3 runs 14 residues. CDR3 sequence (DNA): TGTGCCAGCAGAGATAGCGCCAGGGGCTATGGCTACACCTTC. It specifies CASRDSARGYGYTF.

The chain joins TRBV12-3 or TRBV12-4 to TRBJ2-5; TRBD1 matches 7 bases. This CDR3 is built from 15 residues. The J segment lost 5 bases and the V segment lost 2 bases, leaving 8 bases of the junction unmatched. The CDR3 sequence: CASSLKYRGSETQYF. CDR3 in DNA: TGTGCCAGCAGTTTAAAATACAGGGGATCGGAGACCCAGTACTTC.